One T cell receptor (beta chain) is described in this entry. Its specificity is not known. This cohort consisted of healthy bone marrow donors. With 5 bases clipped from V and 0 bases from J, the junction kept 7 bases outside the gene matches. The germline CDR1 and CDR2 sequences are SGHNT and YENEEA. CDR3 length: 15 residues. These data belong to a study of cytomegalovirus exposure and HLA in healthy donors. Findings and caveats of the study: HLA allele associations emerged for roughly 17,000 TCR beta sequences in a later analysis, at 0.05 false discovery rate. V- and J-gene trimming of TCR beta was linked (in a later analysis) to a missense DCLRE1C variant.

13 Jbeta primers and 60 Vbeta primers were used for the PCR. Clones were sequenced by immunoSEQ multiplex PCR, and TCRdb holds only the in-frame ones, with some missing. Of about 65,000 clones in the sample, approximately 60% are singletons; the top ten hold approximately 2.6%. The sequence was obtained from a man aged 25 to 40 in good health and CMV-seronegative. The chain joins TRBV11-3 to TRBJ2-7; 7 bases match TRBD1. The sequencing input was PBMCs. CDR3 bases: TGTGCCAGCAGCCCCCGGGACAGCGTCTCCTACGAGCAGTACTTC. It yields the protein CASSPRDSVSYEQYF. Combining the CDR3 with reference TRBV11-3 and TRBJ2-7 gives the whole variable domain EAGVVQSPRYKIIEKKQPVAFWCNPISGHNTLYWYLQNLGQGPELLIRYENEEAVDDSQLPKDRFSAERLKGVDSTLKIQPAELGDSAVYLCASSPRDSVSYEQYFGPGTRLTVT.